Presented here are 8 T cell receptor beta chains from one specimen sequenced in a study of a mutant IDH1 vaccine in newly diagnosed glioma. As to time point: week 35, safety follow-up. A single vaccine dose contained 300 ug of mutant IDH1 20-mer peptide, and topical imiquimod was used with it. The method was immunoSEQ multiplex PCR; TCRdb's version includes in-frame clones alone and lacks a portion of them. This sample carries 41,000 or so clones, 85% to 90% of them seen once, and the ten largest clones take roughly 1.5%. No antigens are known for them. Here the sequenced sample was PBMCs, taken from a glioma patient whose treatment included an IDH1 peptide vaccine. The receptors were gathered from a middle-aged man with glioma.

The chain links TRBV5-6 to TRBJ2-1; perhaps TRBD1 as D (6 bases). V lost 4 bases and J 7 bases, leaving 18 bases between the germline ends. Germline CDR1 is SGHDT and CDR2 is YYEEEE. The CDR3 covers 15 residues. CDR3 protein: CASSTYRGTQNEQFF. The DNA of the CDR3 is TGTGCCAGCAGCACCTATAGGGGGACCCAAAATGAGCAGTTCTTC.

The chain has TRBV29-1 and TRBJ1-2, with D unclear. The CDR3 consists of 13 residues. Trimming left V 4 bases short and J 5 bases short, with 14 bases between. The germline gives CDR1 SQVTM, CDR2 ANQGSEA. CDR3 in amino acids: CSVGGGFAYGYTF. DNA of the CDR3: TGCAGCGTTGGGGGAGGCTTCGCTTATGGCTACACCTTC.

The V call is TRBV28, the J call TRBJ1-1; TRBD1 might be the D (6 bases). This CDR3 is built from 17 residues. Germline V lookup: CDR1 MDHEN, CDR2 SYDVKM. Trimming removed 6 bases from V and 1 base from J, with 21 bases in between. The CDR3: CASSPIIYGTRNTEAFF. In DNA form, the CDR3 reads TGTGCCAGCAGCCCCATCATCTACGGGACAAGGAACACTGAAGCTTTCTTT.

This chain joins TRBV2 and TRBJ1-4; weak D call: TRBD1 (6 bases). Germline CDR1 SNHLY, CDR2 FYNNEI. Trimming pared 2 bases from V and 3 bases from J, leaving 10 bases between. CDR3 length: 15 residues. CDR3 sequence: CASSEQGLANEKLFF. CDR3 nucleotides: TGTGCCAGCAGTGAACAGGGGCTGGCTAATGAAAAACTGTTTTTT.

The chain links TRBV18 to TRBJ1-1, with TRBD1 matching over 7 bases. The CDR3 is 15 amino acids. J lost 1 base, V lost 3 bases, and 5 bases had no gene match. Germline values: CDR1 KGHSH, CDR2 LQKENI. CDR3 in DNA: TGTGCCAGCTCACCCCAGACAGGGTGGAACACTGAAGCTTTCTTT. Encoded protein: CASSPQTGWNTEAFF.

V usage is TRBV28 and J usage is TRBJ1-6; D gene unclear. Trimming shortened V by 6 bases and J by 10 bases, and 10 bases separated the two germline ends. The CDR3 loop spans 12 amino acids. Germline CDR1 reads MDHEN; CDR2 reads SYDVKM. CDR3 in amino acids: CASRSVQSPLHF. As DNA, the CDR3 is TGTGCCAGCAGGTCGGTTCAATCACCCCTCCACTTT.

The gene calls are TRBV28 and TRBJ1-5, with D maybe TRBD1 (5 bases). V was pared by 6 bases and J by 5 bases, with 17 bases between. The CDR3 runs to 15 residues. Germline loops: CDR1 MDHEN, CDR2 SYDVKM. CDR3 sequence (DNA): TGTGCCAGCAGACCCTCTGGGGGGGATCATCAGCCCCAGCATTTT. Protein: CASRPSGGDHQPQHF.

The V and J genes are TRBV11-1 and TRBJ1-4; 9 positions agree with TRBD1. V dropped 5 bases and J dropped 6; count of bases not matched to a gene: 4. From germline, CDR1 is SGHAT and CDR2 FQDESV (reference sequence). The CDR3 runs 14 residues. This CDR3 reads CASSRDRADEKLFF. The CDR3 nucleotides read TGTGCCAGCAGCCGGGACAGGGCAGATGAAAAACTGTTTTTT. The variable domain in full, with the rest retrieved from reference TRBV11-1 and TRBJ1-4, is EAEVAQSPRYKITEKSQAVAFWCDPISGHATLYWYRQILGQGPELLVQFQDESVVDDSQLPKDRFSAERLKGVDSTLKIQPAELGDSAMYLCASSRDRADEKLFFGSGTQLSVL.